This is a list of T cell receptor beta chains from one sample in a study of cytomegalovirus exposure and HLA in healthy donors. Only in-frame clones appear in the TCRdb table, and some are missing; sequencing was by immunoSEQ multiplex PCR. The data hold 200,000 to 250,000 clones, with 75% observed a single time. The sequenced sample was PBMCs. The source of these receptors is a young woman in good health and CMV-seronegative. Both conserved end residues are part of each CDR3. Each record gives: V gene, J gene, clone size, D gene, CDR3 protein, CDR3 DNA. D genes are given only for firm matches. Rows give clone size only sometimes, using once, few, many, or a class for an expanded clone.

V gene: TRBV19; J gene: TRBJ1-5; clone size: NA; D gene: TRBD1; CDR3 protein: CASSPGQEGNQPQHF; CDR3 DNA: TGTGCCAGTAGTCCGGGACAGGAGGGCAATCAGCCCCAGCATTTT
V gene: TRBV15; J gene: TRBJ2-3; clone size: NA; D gene: NA; CDR3 protein: CATLDHTGGTDTQYF; CDR3 DNA: TGTGCCACCCTTGACCATACGGGAGGCACAGATACGCAGTATTTT
V gene: TRBV6-5; J gene: TRBJ2-7; clone size: NA; D gene: TRBD1; CDR3 protein: CASSEGQVFYEQYF; CDR3 DNA: TGTGCCAGCAGTGAAGGACAGGTATTCTACGAGCAGTACTTC
V gene: TRBV2; J gene: TRBJ2-1; clone size: NA; D gene: NA; CDR3 protein: CASGSMSGVKQFF; CDR3 DNA: TGTGCCAGCGGTAGCATGAGTGGAGTAAAGCAGTTCTTC
V gene: TRBV27; J gene: TRBJ2-7; clone size: NA; D gene: TRBD1; CDR3 protein: CASSSLGQGRYEQYF; CDR3 DNA: TGTGCCAGCAGTTCCCTTGGACAGGGTCGCTACGAGCAGTACTTC
V gene: TRBV5-1; J gene: TRBJ2-7; clone size: NA; D gene: TRBD1; CDR3 protein: CASSRDRDYEQYF; CDR3 DNA: TGCGCCAGCAGTCGGGACAGAGACTACGAGCAGTACTTC
V gene: TRBV12-2; J gene: TRBJ2-1; clone size: NA; D gene: NA; CDR3 protein: CASRLASIHNEQFF; CDR3 DNA: TGTGCAAGTCGCTTAGCCTCTATCCACAATGAGCAGTTCTTC
V gene: TRBV2; J gene: TRBJ1-5; clone size: NA; D gene: NA; CDR3 protein: CASSIYANQPQHF; CDR3 DNA: TGTGCCAGCAGTATCTACGCAAATCAGCCCCAGCATTTT
V gene: TRBV6-5; J gene: TRBJ1-2; clone size: NA; D gene: NA; CDR3 protein: CASSYGGEDGYTF; CDR3 DNA: TGTGCCAGCAGTTACGGGGGGGAGGATGGCTACACCTTC
V gene: TRBV6-5; J gene: TRBJ2-7; clone size: NA; D gene: NA; CDR3 protein: CASGQGLSYEQYF; CDR3 DNA: TGTGCCAGCGGGCAAGGATTGTCCTACGAGCAGTACTTC
V gene: TRBV7-9; J gene: TRBJ1-2; clone size: NA; D gene: NA; CDR3 protein: CASSLVGDFYGYTF; CDR3 DNA: TGTGCCAGCAGCTTAGTAGGGGACTTCTATGGCTACACCTTC
V gene: TRBV6-1; J gene: TRBJ2-2; clone size: NA; D gene: NA; CDR3 protein: CASSTGNTGELFF; CDR3 DNA: TGTGCCAGCAGTACAGGGAACACCGGGGAGCTGTTTTTT
V gene: TRBV20-1; J gene: TRBJ1-1; clone size: NA; D gene: NA; CDR3 protein: CSAKTGTEAFF; CDR3 DNA: TGCAGTGCAAAGACGGGCACTGAAGCTTTCTTT
V gene: TRBV2; J gene: TRBJ1-3; clone size: NA; D gene: NA; CDR3 protein: CASRITQRDTIYF; CDR3 DNA: TGTGCCAGCAGAATAACCCAGAGGGACACCATATATTTT
V gene: TRBV4-1; J gene: TRBJ1-2; clone size: NA; D gene: TRBD1; CDR3 protein: CASSQDGDRNYGYTF; CDR3 DNA: TGCGCCAGCAGCCAAGATGGGGACAGGAACTATGGCTACACCTTC
V gene: TRBV6-5; J gene: TRBJ1-2; clone size: NA; D gene: TRBD1; CDR3 protein: CASSPTGVNTF; CDR3 DNA: TGTGCCAGCAGCCCCACAGGGGTCAACACCTTC
V gene: TRBV30; J gene: TRBJ2-3; clone size: NA; D gene: NA; CDR3 protein: CAWSERGDTQYF; CDR3 DNA: TGTGCCTGGAGTGAAAGGGGAGATACGCAGTATTTT
V gene: TRBV5-6; J gene: TRBJ2-3; clone size: NA; D gene: TRBD2; CDR3 protein: CASSFASGGGTDTQYF; CDR3 DNA: TGTGCCAGCAGCTTTGCTAGCGGGGGTGGCACAGATACGCAGTATTTT
V gene: TRBV7-2; J gene: TRBJ2-1; clone size: NA; D gene: TRBD2; CDR3 protein: CASSSGLAVYNEQFF; CDR3 DNA: TGTGCCAGCAGCTCGGGACTAGCGGTATACAATGAGCAGTTCTTC
V gene: TRBV7-8; J gene: TRBJ2-7; clone size: NA; D gene: TRBD1; CDR3 protein: CASSLTRGPYEQYF; CDR3 DNA: TGTGCCAGCAGCTTAACCAGGGGGCCCTACGAGCAGTACTTC
V gene: TRBV5-1; J gene: TRBJ2-5; clone size: few; D gene: TRBD2; CDR3 protein: CASNSGLAGGLETQYF; CDR3 DNA: TGCGCCAGCAACTCCGGGCTAGCGGGGGGCTTAGAGACCCAGTACTTC
V gene: TRBV7-3; J gene: TRBJ2-1; clone size: NA; D gene: TRBD2; CDR3 protein: CASSLGLAGGENEQFF; CDR3 DNA: TGTGCCAGCAGCTTAGGACTAGCGGGGGGGGAAAATGAGCAGTTCTTC
V gene: TRBV25-1; J gene: TRBJ2-4; clone size: NA; D gene: TRBD2; CDR3 protein: CASSGTASQNIQYF; CDR3 DNA: TGTGCCTCCAGCGGGACCGCAAGCCAAAACATTCAGTACTTC
V gene: TRBV27; J gene: TRBJ2-3; clone size: NA; D gene: NA; CDR3 protein: CASNIGTRGDTQYF; CDR3 DNA: TGTGCCAGCAATATCGGGACTCGAGGAGATACGCAGTATTTT
V gene: TRBV7-6; J gene: TRBJ2-7; clone size: NA; D gene: TRBD2; CDR3 protein: CASSQLGTSSYEQYF; CDR3 DNA: TGTGCCAGCAGCCAGCTCGGGACTAGCTCCTACGAGCAGTACTTC
V gene: TRBV30; J gene: TRBJ2-7; clone size: NA; D gene: NA; CDR3 protein: CAWSVGRSYEQYF; CDR3 DNA: TGTGCCTGGAGTGTCGGCAGGTCCTACGAGCAGTACTTC
V gene: TRBV13; J gene: TRBJ1-2; clone size: NA; D gene: TRBD1; CDR3 protein: CASSLAGTGASHYGYTF; CDR3 DNA: TGTGCCAGCAGCTTAGCCGGGACAGGGGCGTCTCACTATGGCTACACCTTC
V gene: TRBV29-1; J gene: TRBJ2-1; clone size: NA; D gene: TRBD2; CDR3 protein: CSTGGTSGRIAEQFF; CDR3 DNA: TGCAGCACCGGGGGGACTAGCGGGAGGATTGCTGAGCAGTTCTTC
V gene: TRBV29-1; J gene: TRBJ1-2; clone size: NA; D gene: NA; CDR3 protein: CSVPEGGAGDYGYTF; CDR3 DNA: TGCAGCGTTCCGGAGGGGGGGGCGGGCGATTATGGCTACACCTTC
V gene: TRBV6-6; J gene: TRBJ1-1; clone size: NA; D gene: TRBD1; CDR3 protein: CASSQTGGTEAFF; CDR3 DNA: TGTGCCAGCAGTCAAACAGGGGGCACTGAAGCTTTCTTT
V gene: TRBV4-1; J gene: TRBJ1-2; clone size: NA; D gene: NA; CDR3 protein: CASSQLAGAQRGYTF; CDR3 DNA: TGCGCCAGCAGCCAACTTGCGGGGGCGCAGCGTGGCTACACCTTC